Shown below are 25 T cell receptor beta chains from a single sample sequenced in a study of CD4 and CD8 cells across lung adenocarcinoma regions. TCRdb re-analysed the PCR reads in MiXCR, keeping a single row per CDR3 protein. The sample has 16,000 or so distinct CDR3 sequences, 55% seen once. Material: CD8+ T cells from the center of a lung tumor. The receptors shown here come from a female donor with lung adenocarcinoma. The CD4 and CD8 labels of this study may be unreliable.

Many counts were recorded for this clonotype. The rearrangement uses TRBV6-1 and TRBJ2-2, with TRBD1 identical over 7 bases. From germline, CDR1 is MNHNS and CDR2 SASEGT. The V and J ends lost 5 bases and 6 bases, in that order; junction bases with no gene match: 6. The CDR3 consists of 14 residues. CDR3 loop: CASSRLTGPGELFF. The CDR3 nucleotides are TGTGCCAGCAGTAGACTGACAGGGCCCGGGGAGCTGTTTTTT.

V gene TRBV6-1 combines with J gene TRBJ2-1, with 13 bases aligning to TRBD2. Germline V CDR1 and CDR2: MNHNS, SASEGT. The V segment lost 5 bases and the J segment 0 bases; nucleotides outside the gene matches: 13. The CDR3 spans 20 residues. The CDR3 here is CASSPGTSGTSWGSYNEQFF. CDR3 bases: TGTGCCAGCAGTCCCGGGACTAGCGGGACTTCCTGGGGCTCCTACAATGAGCAGTTCTTC.

The rearrangement links TRBV3-1 to TRBJ2-7, with 9 bases identical to TRBD2. The J segment lost 2 bases and the V segment lost 4 bases, leaving 3 bases of the junction unmatched. Germline CDR1 LGHDT, CDR2 YNNKEL (reference sequence). The CDR3 length is 14 residues. For the CDR3, the DNA is TGTGCCAGCAGCCCTAGCGGGGATACCTACGAGCAGTACTTC. Translating it yields CASSPSGDTYEQYF.

This clonotype has just a few counts. V and J are TRBV10-3 and TRBJ2-5; TRBD2 might be the D (7 bases). This CDR3 has 14 residues. Germline V gene sequence: CDR1 ENHRY, CDR2 SYGVKD. CDR3 amino acids: CAGRGGRGQDTQYF. The CDR3 nucleotides read TGTGCGGGCCGCGGGGGCCGGGGCCAAGATACGCAGTACTTC.

CDR3 protein: CAILNTDTQYF. In DNA, the CDR3 is TGTGCCATCCTAAACACAGATACGCAGTATTTT. The chain joins TRBV10-3 to TRBJ2-3; D unclear. V dropped 8 bases and J dropped 2 bases, with 5 bases sitting between them. The CDR3 totals 11 residues. The germline V gene encodes CDR1 ENHRY and CDR2 SYGVKD.

The chain joins TRBV6-1 to TRBJ2-4, with a possible D match to TRBD2 (6 bases). The CDR3 has 16 amino acids. Germline V gives CDR1 MNHNS, CDR2 SASEGT. The germline V and J ends were trimmed by 6 bases and 0 bases, with 15 bases remaining between them. The CDR3 bases are TGTGCCAGCAGCCCCGCGGGGCTGGGAGCCAAAAACATTCAGTACTTC. This codes for CASSPAGLGAKNIQYF.

The rearrangement links TRBV6-1 to TRBJ2-3; 13 nucleotides agree with TRBD2. The CDR3 has 15 amino acids. V lost 5 bases and J lost 6; bases outside the gene matches: 5. CDR1 is MNHNS and CDR2 is SASEGT in the germline V gene. CDR3 coding DNA: TGTGCCAGCAGTACACTAGCGGGAGGGCCGGATACGCAGTATTTT. Translated, it gives CASSTLAGGPDTQYF.

In this sample, this clonotype turned up a few times. The chain combines TRBV4-1 with TRBJ1-2; 9 bases map to TRBD1. V shed 1 base, J shed 2 bases, and the junction held 5 bases outside the gene matches. There are 16 residues in the CDR3. Looked up from germline, CDR1 is MGHRA and CDR2 is YSYEKL. The CDR3, as DNA: TGCGCCAGCAGCCAAGGCCACAGGGGGCTGAACTATGGCTACACCTTC. It translates to CASSQGHRGLNYGYTF.

The chain couples TRBV6-5 to TRBJ2-7; 10 positions match TRBD2. This CDR3 has 15 residues. Germline V gene sequence: CDR1 MNHEY, CDR2 SVGAGI. V trimming: 8 bases; J trimming: 4 bases; junction bases outside the gene matches: 11. CDR3 DNA: TGTGCCAGCGGTACTAGCGGGGCGGCCTGGTACGAGCAGTACTTC. Its protein is CASGTSGAAWYEQYF.

The chain links TRBV4-1 to TRBJ2-4; D is possibly TRBD2 (5 bases). CDR1 and CDR2 (germline): MGHRA, YSYEKL. The CDR3 runs to 18 residues. The V end lost 4 bases, the J end lost 10 bases, and 29 bases lay between the germline ends. CDR3 in amino acids: CASSRAVAALGAKDIQYF. The CDR3 nucleotides are TGCGCCAGCAGCCGAGCAGTCGCGGCGCTGGGAGCCAAAGATATTCAGTACTTC.

Comments on this clonotype: An end of the junction does not agree with germline; a read error may underlie this. The chain links TRBV6-1 to TRBJ2-3; TRBD2 matches 9 bases. In germline, CDR1 is MNHNS, CDR2 SASEGT. This CDR3 spans 17 amino acids. CDR3 protein: CASSGGAGTSSKNTQYF. The CDR3 nucleotides are TGTGCCAGCAGTGGCGGCGCGGGGACTAGCTCCAAAAATACGCAGTATTTC.

CDR3 nucleotides: TGTGCCAGCAGTACCGGGGCAGATACGCAGTATTTT. This translates into CASSTGADTQYF. This chain links TRBV6-1 with TRBJ2-3, with D possibly matching TRBD2 (5 bases). This CDR3 is 12 amino acids long. Germline CDR1 MNHNS, CDR2 SASEGT. V dropped 5 bases and J dropped 4 bases, with 7 bases sitting between them.

Turning to this clonotype: A read error may account for a junction end that differs from germline. The J gene is TRBJ2-3, the V gene TRBV6-1; 8 bases align to TRBD2. The CDR3 sequence is 17 residues long. Germline lookup yields CDR1 MNHNS and CDR2 SASEGT. The CDR3, as DNA: TGTGCCAGCAGTCGGGGACTAGGGGGGCGTGACACAGATACCCAGTATTTT. Translation: CASSRGLGGRDTDTQYF.

With regard to this clonotype: An end of the junction does not agree with germline; a read error may underlie this. The CDR3 sequence: CASSRPGLWGKNTQYF. CDR3 nucleotide sequence: TGTGCCAGCAGTCGCCCGGGGCTATGGGGCAAAAACACGCAGTATTTC. The rearrangement uses TRBV6-1 and TRBJ2-6; D tentatively reads TRBD1 or TRBD2 (5 bases each). The germline V gene encodes CDR1 MNHNS and CDR2 SASEGT. The CDR3 is 16 amino acids.

The rearrangement links TRBV6-5 to TRBJ2-4, with 8 positions matching TRBD2. The J call may be mistaken, given a closer DNA end match to TRBJ2-5. CDR1 and CDR2 (germline): MNHEY, SVGAGI. This CDR3 is 15 amino acids long. CDR3 coding DNA: TGTGCCAGCAGTTACTTAGCGGGGCATCAAGAGACCCAGTACTTC. This codes for CASSYLAGHQETQYF.

The rearrangement links TRBV27 to TRBJ2-5; 9 bases match TRBD1. The end of the DNA is better explained by TRBJ2-7, so the J call may be wrong. This CDR3 is built from 15 residues. Per the germline V gene, CDR1 is MNHEY and CDR2 is SMNVEV (reference sequence). CDR3 DNA sequence: TGTGCCACCCGGTCCCCGGGACAGGGTTATTACGAGCAGTACTTC. It yields the protein CATRSPGQGYYEQYF.

J is TRBJ2-1 and V is TRBV24-1, with a weak D call TRBD1 (6 bases). CDR3 length: 16 amino acids. Germline assignment: CDR1 KGHDR and CDR2 SFDVKD. Trimming cost V 0 bases and J 7 bases, with 15 bases left between them. CDR3 sequence reads: CATSDLKQGIKNEQFF. The CDR3 coding sequence is TGTGCCACCAGTGATTTGAAGCAGGGGATAAAGAATGAGCAGTTCTTC.

The chain carries TRBV10-1 and TRBJ2-3; D is possibly TRBD1 (6 bases). The V and J ends lost 8 bases and 3 bases respectively, with 15 bases between them. Germline CDR1 is WNHNN and CDR2 is SYGVQD (reference sequence). This CDR3 is 14 amino acids long. The CDR3 sequence is CASGPGTKTDTQYF. CDR3 in DNA: TGCGCCAGCGGCCCCGGGACAAAGACAGATACGCAGTATTTT.

Regarding this clonotype: Mismatch with germline at one junction end may stem from a read error. This chain connects TRBV6-1 to TRBJ2-3; 7 bases are a match to TRBD1. Germline-derived CDR1 and CDR2 are MNHNS and SASEGT. CDR3 length: 14 amino acids. The CDR3 region has the DNA TGTGGCGGCAGGGGGTTGGGAGTCAAAGATACGCAGTATTTC. Its protein is CGGRGLGVKDTQYF.

This clonotype was recorded at least ten times. V is TRBV3-1 and J is TRBJ2-6; TRBD1 matches 8 bases. The V and J ends lost 4 bases and 13 bases, in that order; junction bases with no gene match: 6. The CDR3 covers 13 residues. The V gene's germline CDR1 is LGHDT and CDR2 YNNKEL (reference sequence). The CDR3 here is CASSPRTGLVLTF. CDR3 coding DNA: TGTGCCAGCAGCCCTAGGACAGGGTTGGTCCTGACTTTC.

Written as DNA, the CDR3 is TGTGCGGGGCGATGGGGCCGGGGGACAGATACGCAGTACTTC. Translation: CAGRWGRGTDTQYF. The chain recombines TRBV10-3 with TRBJ2-5, with a weak D call TRBD1 (7 bases). Germline CDR1 is ENHRY and CDR2 is SYGVKD. CDR3 size: 14 residues.

By share of the sample, this clonotype is medium-sized. The chain uses TRBV7-6 and TRBJ1-5, with no clear D. The CDR3 is 13 amino acids. Trimming shortened V by 1 base and J by 6 bases, and 7 bases separated the two germline ends. CDR1 and CDR2 from the germline V gene are SGHVS and FNYEAQ. As DNA, the CDR3 is TGTGCCAGCAGCTTAGAAGAGGGTCAGCCCCAGCATTTT. Amino acid sequence: CASSLEEGQPQHF.

Remarks on this clonotype: A much more abundant neighbour one base away suggests this may be a read error. The genes are TRBV7-2 and TRBJ2-4; 8 nucleotides align to TRBD1. The DNA end lines up better with TRBJ2-7; the J call may be wrong. The CDR3 covers 16 residues. Germline-derived CDR1 and CDR2 are SGHTA and FQGNSA. The CDR3 protein is CTSSLAPGGVRDEQYF. CDR3 DNA: TGTACCAGCAGCTTAGCGCCAGGGGGCGTTCGGGACGAGCAGTACTTC.

By share, this clonotype ranks as medium-sized. This rearrangement joins TRBV6-1 to TRBJ2-3; 14 bases agree with TRBD2. J lost 5 bases, V lost 5 bases, and 3 bases had no gene match. Per germline, CDR1 MNHNS and CDR2 SASEGT. This CDR3 has 15 amino acids. The CDR3 reads CASSRTSGGLDTQYF. The CDR3, as DNA: TGTGCCAGCAGTCGGACTAGCGGGGGGCTAGATACGCAGTATTTT.

The chain joins TRBV6-1 to TRBJ2-3; possibly TRBD1 for D (6 bases). The V end lost 7 bases, the J end lost 0 bases, and 11 bases lay between the germline ends. This CDR3 has 14 amino acids. Germline values: CDR1 MNHNS, CDR2 SASEGT. CDR3 amino acids: CASMRTASTDTQYF. For the CDR3, the DNA is TGTGCCAGCATGAGGACAGCTAGCACAGATACGCAGTATTTT.